The clone carrying this T cell receptor beta chain was seen a handful of times. Its antigen is currently unknown. The V and J ends lost 3 bases and 8 bases, in that order; junction bases with no gene match: 4. CDR3 length equals 13 residues. CDR1 and CDR2 (germline): MNHEY, SMNVEV (reference sequence). The data were taken from a study of T cell repertoires in cytomegalovirus infection. Study-wide background: HLA-B-restricted CMV epitopes that are well studied, plus recently identified HLA-C-restricted ones, were used by the study. CMV infection plus the matching HLA type was flagged by public TCR beta signatures. Study-wide points: Cumulative frequency (of public TCR beta family members) identified carriers of CMV plus the relevant HLA.

TCRdb re-called the reads with MiXCR, one entry per CDR3 protein. There are fewer than 900,000 distinct CDR3 sequences in the sample; 25% to 30% occur only once, and approximately 14% lies in the top ten. The sample in question was cultured CD8+ T cells from PBMCs, obtained from culture after CMV antigen stimulation. The chain carries TRBV27 and TRBJ1-2; 9 bases are shared with TRBD1. This clonotype originated in a human donor in good health (CMV status not recorded). Some clones in this sample may be carry-over from other donors' samples. In DNA, the CDR3 is TGTGCCAGCAGTTTCGGGACAGGGTTCGGCTACACCTTC. This sequence encodes CASSFGTGFGYTF.